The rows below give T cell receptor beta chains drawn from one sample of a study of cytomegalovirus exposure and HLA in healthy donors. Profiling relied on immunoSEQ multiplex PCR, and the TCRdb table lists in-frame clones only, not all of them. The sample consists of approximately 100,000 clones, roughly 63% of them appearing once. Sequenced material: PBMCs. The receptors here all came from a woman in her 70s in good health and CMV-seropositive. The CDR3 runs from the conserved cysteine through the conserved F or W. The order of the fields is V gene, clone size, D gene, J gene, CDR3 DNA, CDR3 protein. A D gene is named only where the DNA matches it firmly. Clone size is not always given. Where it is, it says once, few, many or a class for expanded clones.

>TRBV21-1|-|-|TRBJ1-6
TGTGCCAGCAGCCACCTGACTTTTCCACCCCTCCACTTT
CASSHLTFPPLHF
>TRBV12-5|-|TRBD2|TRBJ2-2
TGTGCTAGTGGCTTAGCGGGGGGGCCCGTCGGGGAGCTGTTTTTT
CASGLAGGPVGELFF
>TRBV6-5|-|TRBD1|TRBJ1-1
TGTGCCAGCAGTCAGCCGGGACAGGGAGGGACTGAAGCTTTCTTT
CASSQPGQGGTEAFF
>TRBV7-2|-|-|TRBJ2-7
TGTGCCAGCAGCTTAGCGTGGGGGTCGCGGGGCTCCTACGAGCAGTACTTC
CASSLAWGSRGSYEQYF
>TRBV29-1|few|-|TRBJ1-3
TGCAGCGTTGAAGCAGGGTCTGGAAACACCATATATTTT
CSVEAGSGNTIYF
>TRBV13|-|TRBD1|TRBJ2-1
TGTGCCAGCAGCGCCTCCGGGACAGGGACCTACAATGAGCAGTTCTTC
CASSASGTGTYNEQFF
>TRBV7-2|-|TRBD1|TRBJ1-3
TGTGCCAGCAGCTCCACAGGGGGCTCTGGAAACACCATATATTTT
CASSSTGGSGNTIYF
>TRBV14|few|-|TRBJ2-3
TGTGCCAGCAGCTCGGGGGGCCCGACGCAGTATTTT
CASSSGGPTQYF
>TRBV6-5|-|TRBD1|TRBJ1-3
TGTGCCAGCAGAGACCAGGGGGCTGGAAACACCATATATTTT
CASRDQGAGNTIYF
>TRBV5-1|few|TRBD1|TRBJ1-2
TGCGCCAGCAGCTACGATACAGGGGGCTATGGCTACACCTTC
CASSYDTGGYGYTF
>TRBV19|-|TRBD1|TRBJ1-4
TGTGCCAGTAGTATATCCGACAGGGGTTTTAGAATATCGGGTGAAAAACTGTTTTTT
CASSISDRGFRISGEKLFF
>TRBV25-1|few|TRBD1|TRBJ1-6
TGTGCCAGCAGTGATCGCACAGGGGGAAATTCACCCCTCCACTTT
CASSDRTGGNSPLHF
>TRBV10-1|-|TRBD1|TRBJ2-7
TGCGCCAGCTCGGAGGGACAGGGGGCGTCCTACGAGCAGTACTTC
CASSEGQGASYEQYF
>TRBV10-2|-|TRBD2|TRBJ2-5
TGCGCCAGCAGTGGACTAGCGATGAAGACCCAGTACTTC
CASSGLAMKTQYF
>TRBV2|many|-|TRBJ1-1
TGTGCCAGCAGTACACAGGGAACGAACACTGAAGCTTTCTTT
CASSTQGTNTEAFF
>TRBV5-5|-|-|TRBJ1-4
TGTGCCAGCAGCTTGCTTACGGGGGAAAAACTGTTTTTT
CASSLLTGEKLFF
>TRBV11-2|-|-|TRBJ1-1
TGTGCCAGCAGCTTAAACAGCAACCTCGAAGCTTTCTTT
CASSLNSNLEAFF
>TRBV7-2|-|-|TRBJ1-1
TGTGCCAGCAGCCCACAGGGTTTAGGGACTGAAGCTTTCTTT
CASSPQGLGTEAFF
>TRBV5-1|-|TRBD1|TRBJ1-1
TGCGCCAGCAGCCCTCCGGGACAGTTCACTGAAGCTTTCTTT
CASSPPGQFTEAFF
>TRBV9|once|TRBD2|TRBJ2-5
TGTGCCAGCACCCCCCTGGGGGGGGGCCAAGAGACCCAGTACTTC
CASTPLGGGQETQYF
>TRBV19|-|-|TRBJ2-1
TGTGCCAGTAGTAGTTCTCCGGCGGTCCAATGGTTCTTC
CASSSSPAVQWFF
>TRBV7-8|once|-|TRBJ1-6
TGTGCCAGCAGCTTAAAAGGACAGTCAAGCTCCTATAATTCACCCCTCCACTTT
CASSLKGQSSSYNSPLHF
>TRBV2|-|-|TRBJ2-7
TGTGCCAGCAGAATTGTGGGCCGCGAGCAGTACTTC
CASRIVGREQYF
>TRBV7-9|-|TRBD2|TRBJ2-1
TGTGCCAGCAGCTCCCGGCTAGCGGGGGCCCAAGGAGATGAGCAGTTCTTC
CASSSRLAGAQGDEQFF
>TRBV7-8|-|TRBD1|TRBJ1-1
TGTGCCAGCAGCTTAGGGGACAGGGGTTTGGCCACTGAAGCTTTCTTT
CASSLGDRGLATEAFF
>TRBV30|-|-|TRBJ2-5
TGTGCCTGGGAGGGGGGGTGGGAGACCCAGTACTTC
CAWEGGWETQYF